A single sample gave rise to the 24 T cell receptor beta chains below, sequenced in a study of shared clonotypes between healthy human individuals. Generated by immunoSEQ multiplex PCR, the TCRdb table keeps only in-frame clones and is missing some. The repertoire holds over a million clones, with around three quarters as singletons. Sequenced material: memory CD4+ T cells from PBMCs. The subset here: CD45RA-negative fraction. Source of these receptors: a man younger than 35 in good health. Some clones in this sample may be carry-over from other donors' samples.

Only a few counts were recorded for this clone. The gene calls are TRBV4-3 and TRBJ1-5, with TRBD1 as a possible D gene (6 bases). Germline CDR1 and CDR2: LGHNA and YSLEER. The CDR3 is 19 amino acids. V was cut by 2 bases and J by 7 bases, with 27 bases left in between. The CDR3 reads CASSQREFGGASLEQPQHF. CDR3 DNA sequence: TGCGCCAGCAGCCAAAGGGAATTCGGGGGGGCGAGTCTAGAACAGCCCCAGCATTTT.

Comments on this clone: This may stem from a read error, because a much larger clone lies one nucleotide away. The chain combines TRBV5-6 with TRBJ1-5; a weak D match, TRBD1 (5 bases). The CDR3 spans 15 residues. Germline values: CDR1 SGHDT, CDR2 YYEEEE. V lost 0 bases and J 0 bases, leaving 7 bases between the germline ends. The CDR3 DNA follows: TGTGCCAGCAGCTTGGGACAGTATAGCAATCAGCCCCAGCATTTT. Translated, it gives CASSLGQYSNQPQHF.

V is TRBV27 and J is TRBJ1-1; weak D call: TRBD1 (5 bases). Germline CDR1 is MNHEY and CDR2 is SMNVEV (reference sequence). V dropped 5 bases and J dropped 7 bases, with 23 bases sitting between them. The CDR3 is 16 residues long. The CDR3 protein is CASSGYDSLGLREAFF. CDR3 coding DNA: TGTGCCAGCAGTGGGTATGACAGCTTGGGACTACGTGAAGCTTTCTTT.

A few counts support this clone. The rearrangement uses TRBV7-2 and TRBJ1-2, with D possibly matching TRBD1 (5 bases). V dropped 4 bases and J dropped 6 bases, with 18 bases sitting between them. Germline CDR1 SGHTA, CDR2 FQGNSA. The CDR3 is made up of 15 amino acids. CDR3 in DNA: TGTGCCAGCAGCTCGTCAGGGATGCGTACAAATGGCTACACCTTC. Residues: CASSSSGMRTNGYTF.

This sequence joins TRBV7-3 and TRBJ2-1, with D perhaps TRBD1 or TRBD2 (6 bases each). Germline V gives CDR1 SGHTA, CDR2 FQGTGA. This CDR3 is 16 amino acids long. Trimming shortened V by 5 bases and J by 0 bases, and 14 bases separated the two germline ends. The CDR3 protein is CASSAAGHHSYNEQFF. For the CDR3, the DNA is TGTGCCAGCAGCGCCGCGGGACACCACTCCTACAATGAGCAGTTCTTC.

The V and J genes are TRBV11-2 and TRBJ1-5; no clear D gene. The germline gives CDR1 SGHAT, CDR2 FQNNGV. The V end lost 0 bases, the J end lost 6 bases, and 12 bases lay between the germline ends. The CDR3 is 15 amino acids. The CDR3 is CASSLEGRVGQPQHF. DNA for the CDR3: TGTGCCAGCAGCTTAGAGGGGAGAGTAGGTCAGCCCCAGCATTTT.

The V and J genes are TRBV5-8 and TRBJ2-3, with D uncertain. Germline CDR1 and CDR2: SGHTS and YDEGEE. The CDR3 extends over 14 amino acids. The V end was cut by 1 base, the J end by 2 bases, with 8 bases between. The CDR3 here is CASSLRWNTDTQYF. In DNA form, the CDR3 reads TGTGCCAGCAGCTTGAGGTGGAACACAGATACGCAGTATTTT.

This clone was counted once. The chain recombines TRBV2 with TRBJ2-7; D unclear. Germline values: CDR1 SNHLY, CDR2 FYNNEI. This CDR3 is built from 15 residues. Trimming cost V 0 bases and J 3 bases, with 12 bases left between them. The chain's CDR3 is CASSEARGTIYEQYF. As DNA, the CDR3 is TGTGCCAGCAGTGAAGCGCGCGGCACCATCTACGAGCAGTACTTC.

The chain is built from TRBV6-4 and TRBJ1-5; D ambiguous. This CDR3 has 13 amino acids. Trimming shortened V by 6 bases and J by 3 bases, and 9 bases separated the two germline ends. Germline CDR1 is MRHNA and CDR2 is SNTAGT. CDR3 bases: TGTGCCAGCAGCCGGGAAATCAATCAGCCCCAGCATTTT. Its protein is CASSREINQPQHF.

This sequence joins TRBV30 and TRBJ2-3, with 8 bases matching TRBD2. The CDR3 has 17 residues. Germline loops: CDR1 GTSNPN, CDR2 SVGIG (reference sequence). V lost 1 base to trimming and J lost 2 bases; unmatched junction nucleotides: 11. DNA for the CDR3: TGTGCCTGGAGTGGGACTAGCAGAATGGAATACACAGATACGCAGTATTTT. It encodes CAWSGTSRMEYTDTQYF.

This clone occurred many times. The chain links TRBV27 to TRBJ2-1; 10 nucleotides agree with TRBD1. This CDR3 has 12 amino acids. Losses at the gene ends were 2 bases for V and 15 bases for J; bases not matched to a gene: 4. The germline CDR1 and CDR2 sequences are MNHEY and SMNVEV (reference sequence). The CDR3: CASSLEGQGLFF. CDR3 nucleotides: TGTGCCAGCAGTTTAGAGGGACAGGGGCTGTTCTTC.

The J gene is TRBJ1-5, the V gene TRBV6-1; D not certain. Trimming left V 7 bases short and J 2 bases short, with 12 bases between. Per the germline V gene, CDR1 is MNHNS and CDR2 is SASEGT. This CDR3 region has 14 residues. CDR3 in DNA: TGTGCCAGCATGACGGGTTGGGGCAATCAGCCCCAGCATTTT. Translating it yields CASMTGWGNQPQHF.

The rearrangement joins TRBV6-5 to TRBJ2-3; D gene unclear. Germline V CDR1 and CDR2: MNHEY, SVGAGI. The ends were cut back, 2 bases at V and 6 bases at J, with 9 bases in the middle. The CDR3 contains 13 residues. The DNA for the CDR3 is TGTGCCAGCAGTTACCGCGAACAGGATACGCAGTATTTT. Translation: CASSYREQDTQYF.

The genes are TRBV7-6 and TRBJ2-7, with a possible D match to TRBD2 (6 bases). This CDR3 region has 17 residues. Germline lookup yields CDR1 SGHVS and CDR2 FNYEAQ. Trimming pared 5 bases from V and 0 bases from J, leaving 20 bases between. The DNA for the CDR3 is TGTGCCAGCAGCCACCTAGGAGCGGGCGGAATCTCCTACGAGCAGTACTTC. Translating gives CASSHLGAGGISYEQYF.

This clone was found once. CDR3 sequence: CASSEERGEKLFF. CDR3 sequence (DNA): TGTGCCAGCAGCGAGGAAAGGGGGGAAAAACTGTTTTTT. The chain carries TRBV2 and TRBJ1-4, with D possibly being TRBD1 (6 bases). The CDR3 consists of 13 residues. V shed 6 bases and J shed 8 bases, with 13 bases lying between them. Germline V CDR1 and CDR2: SNHLY, FYNNEI. Full variable domain (outside the CDR3, taken from reference TRBV2 and TRBJ1-4): EPEVTQTPSHQVTQMGQEVILRCVPISNHLYFYWYRQILGQKVEFLVSFYNNEISEKSEIFDDQFSVERPDGSNFTLKIRSTKLEDSAMYFCASSEERGEKLFFGSGTQLSVL.

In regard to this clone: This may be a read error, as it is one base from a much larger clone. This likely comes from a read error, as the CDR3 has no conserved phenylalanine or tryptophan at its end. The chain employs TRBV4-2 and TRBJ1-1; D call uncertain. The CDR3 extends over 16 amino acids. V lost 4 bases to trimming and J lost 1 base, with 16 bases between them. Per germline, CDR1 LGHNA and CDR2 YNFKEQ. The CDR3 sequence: CASSLEEGYPNTEAFL. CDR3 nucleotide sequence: TGTGCCAGCAGCCTAGAAGAAGGGTATCCGAACACTGAAGCTTTCCTT.

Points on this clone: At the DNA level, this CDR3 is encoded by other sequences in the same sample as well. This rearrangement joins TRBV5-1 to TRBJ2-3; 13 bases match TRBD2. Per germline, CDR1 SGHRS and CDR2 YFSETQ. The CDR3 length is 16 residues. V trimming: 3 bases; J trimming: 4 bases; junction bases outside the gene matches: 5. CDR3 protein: CASSSGLAGVADTQYF. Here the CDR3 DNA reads TGCGCCAGCAGCTCAGGACTAGCGGGAGTTGCAGATACGCAGTATTTT. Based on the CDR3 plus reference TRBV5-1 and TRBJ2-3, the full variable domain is KAGVTQTPRYLIKTRGQQVTLSCSPISGHRSVSWYQQTPGQGLQFLFEYFSETQRNKGNFPGRFSGRQFSNSRSEMNVSTLELGDSALYLCASSSGLAGVADTQYFGPGTRLTVL.

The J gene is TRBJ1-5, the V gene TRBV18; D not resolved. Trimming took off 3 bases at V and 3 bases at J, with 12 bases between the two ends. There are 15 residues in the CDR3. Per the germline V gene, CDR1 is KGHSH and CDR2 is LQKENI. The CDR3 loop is CASSPERLVNQPQHF. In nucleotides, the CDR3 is TGTGCCAGCTCACCGGAGCGGCTAGTCAATCAGCCCCAGCATTTT.

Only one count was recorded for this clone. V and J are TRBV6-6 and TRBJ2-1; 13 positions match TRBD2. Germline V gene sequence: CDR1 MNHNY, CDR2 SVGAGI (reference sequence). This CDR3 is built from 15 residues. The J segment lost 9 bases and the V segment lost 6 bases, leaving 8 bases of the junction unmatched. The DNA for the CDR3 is TGTGCCAGCAGCACCGGACTAGCGGGAGTATCTGAGCAGTTCTTC. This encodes CASSTGLAGVSEQFF.

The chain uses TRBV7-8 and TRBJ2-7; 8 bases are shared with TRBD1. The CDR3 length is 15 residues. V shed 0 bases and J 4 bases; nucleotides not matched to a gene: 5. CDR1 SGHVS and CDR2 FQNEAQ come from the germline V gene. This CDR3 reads CASSLALYRGYEQYF. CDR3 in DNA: TGTGCCAGCAGCTTAGCGCTCTACAGGGGGTACGAGCAGTACTTC.

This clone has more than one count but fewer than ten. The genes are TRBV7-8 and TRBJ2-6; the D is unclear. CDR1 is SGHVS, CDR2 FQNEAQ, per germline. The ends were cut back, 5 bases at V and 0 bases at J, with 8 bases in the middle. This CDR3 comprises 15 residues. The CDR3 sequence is CASSPHNSGANVLTF. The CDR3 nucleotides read TGTGCCAGCAGCCCCCACAACTCTGGGGCCAACGTCCTGACTTTC.

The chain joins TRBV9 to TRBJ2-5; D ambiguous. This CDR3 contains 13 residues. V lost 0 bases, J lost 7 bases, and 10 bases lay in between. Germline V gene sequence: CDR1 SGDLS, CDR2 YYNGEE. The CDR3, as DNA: TGTGCCAGCAGCGTAGAATGGTTCGGGACCCAGTACTTC. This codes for CASSVEWFGTQYF.

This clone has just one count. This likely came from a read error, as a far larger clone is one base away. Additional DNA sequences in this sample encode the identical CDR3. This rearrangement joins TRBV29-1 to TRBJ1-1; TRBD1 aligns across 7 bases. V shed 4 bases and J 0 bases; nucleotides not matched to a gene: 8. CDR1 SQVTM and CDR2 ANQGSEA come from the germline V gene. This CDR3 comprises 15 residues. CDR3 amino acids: CSVGGGWGMNTEAFF. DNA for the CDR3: TGCAGCGTTGGAGGGGGCTGGGGGATGAACACTGAAGCTTTCTTT.

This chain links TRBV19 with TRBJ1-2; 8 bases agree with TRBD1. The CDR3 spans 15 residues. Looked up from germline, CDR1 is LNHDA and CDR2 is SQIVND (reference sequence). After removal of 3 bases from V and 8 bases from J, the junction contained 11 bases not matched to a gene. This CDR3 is CASSIGARTGLGYTF. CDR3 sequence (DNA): TGTGCCAGTAGTATTGGGGCCCGGACAGGGCTAGGCTACACCTTC. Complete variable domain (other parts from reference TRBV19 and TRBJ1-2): DGGITQSPKYLFRKEGQNVTLSCEQNLNHDAMYWYRQDPGQGLRLIYYSQIVNDFQKGDIAEGYSVSREKKESFPLTVTSAQKNPTAFYLCASSIGARTGLGYTFGSGTRLTVV.